A single sample gave rise to the 5 T cell receptor beta chains below, sequenced in a study of shared clonotypes between healthy human individuals. The protocol was immunoSEQ multiplex PCR, while the TCRdb copy is restricted to in-frame clones and leaves out a portion. The sample holds some 1 million clones, about 74% seen once. The sample comprised memory CD4+ T cells sorted from blood. Specified subset: CD45RA-negative fraction. The receptor source for this set is a man between 18 and 35 years old in good health.

This clone was counted a few times. The chain carries TRBV4-1 and TRBJ1-1; D remains ambiguous. The CDR3 spans 15 residues. V lost 4 bases and J lost 6, with 18 bases in between. Germline CDR1 and CDR2: MGHRA and YSYEKL. The chain's CDR3 is CASSPSGEGRAEAFF. CDR3 coding DNA: TGCGCCAGCAGCCCCAGCGGTGAGGGTCGCGCTGAAGCTTTCTTT.

The V gene is TRBV25-1, the J gene TRBJ2-7; D is perhaps TRBD1 (5 bases). The CDR3 has 17 residues. Looked up from germline, CDR1 is MGHDK and CDR2 is SYGVNS. V was clipped by 6 bases and J by 3 bases, with 24 bases between them. The DNA for the CDR3 is TGTGCCAGCAGCGGAGACGGCGTTACAGGAACCAGCTACGAGCAGTACTTC. Translating gives CASSGDGVTGTSYEQYF.

The chain recombines TRBV5-1 with TRBJ1-1; D ambiguous. There are 15 residues in the CDR3. Germline-derived CDR1 and CDR2 are SGHRS and YFSETQ. V dropped 1 base and J dropped 0 bases, with 10 bases sitting between them. The CDR3 DNA is TGCGCCAGCAGCTTGTCCGGGCCAATGAACACTGAAGCTTTCTTT. Translation: CASSLSGPMNTEAFF.

The rearrangement links TRBV6-6 to TRBJ2-1, with 12 bases lining up with TRBD1. Losses at the gene ends were 6 bases for V and 5 bases for J; bases not matched to a gene: 8. The CDR3 consists of 16 residues. CDR1 is MNHNY, CDR2 SVGAGI, per germline (reference sequence). CDR3 in amino acids: CASSQTGTGGHNEQFF. The CDR3 coding sequence is TGTGCCAGCAGCCAAACCGGGACAGGGGGCCACAATGAGCAGTTCTTC.

Only one count was recorded for this clone. The rearrangement links TRBV5-6 to TRBJ1-2, with D tentatively TRBD1 (5 bases). Trimming took off 4 bases at V and 6 bases at J, with 16 bases between the two ends. CDR3 length: 14 amino acids. Germline V gives CDR1 SGHDT, CDR2 YYEEEE. Here the CDR3 reads CASSKLGTGDGYTF. The CDR3 DNA follows: TGTGCCAGCAGCAAACTGGGAACGGGGGATGGCTACACCTTC.